This TCR beta chain comes out of a study of T cells in Graves' hyperthyroidism and ophthalmopathy. V was clipped by 4 bases and J by 6 bases, with 10 bases between them. CDR3 length: 12 amino acids. Germline V gene sequence: CDR1 MDHEN, CDR2 SYDVKM. Authors of the study amplified TCR beta CDR3 regions from RNA transcripts. A set of HTBI primers served as the primers for a first-round RT-PCR of the TCR CDR3. In TCRdb, the multiplex PCR reads were re-called with MiXCR into one record per CDR3 protein. This table has 400,000 to 550,000 distinct CDR3 sequences, roughly a quarter appearing once. This clonotype came up many times.

The specimen was blood. This chain uses TRBV28 with TRBJ2-7, with D unclear. The clonotype originates from a woman aged 30 to 39 with Graves' ophthalmopathy. CDR3 protein: CASSSYPSEQYF. In nucleotides, the CDR3 is TGTGCCAGCAGTTCTTACCCTTCCGAGCAGTACTTC.